This passage covers 25 T cell receptor beta chains from one sample sequenced in a study of T cells in tuberculosis. The table came from immunoSEQ multiplex PCR; TCRdb's copy has only in-frame clones and leaves some out. The sample has under 25,000 clones; approximately 97% are singletons. Sequencing was carried out using PBMCs. These receptors came from a donor aged 10 to 29 with latent tuberculosis or without tuberculosis infection.

This rearrangement joins TRBV19 to TRBJ2-2; the match to TRBD1 covers 7 bases. The CDR3 runs to 18 residues. Trimming at V came to 4 bases and at J to 6 bases, leaving 17 bases not matched to a gene. CDR1 is LNHDA and CDR2 is SQIVND in the germline V gene (reference sequence). The CDR3 nucleotides are TGTGCCAGTAGTACGTATCGGGACAGTCCAAAGGGTGCCGGGGAGCTGTTTTTT. This sequence encodes CASSTYRDSPKGAGELFF. Looking up the rest from reference TRBV19 and TRBJ2-2 gives the full variable domain: DGGITQSPKYLFRKEGQNVTLSCEQNLNHDAMYWYRQDPGQGLRLIYYSQIVNDFQKGDIAEGYSVSREKKESFPLTVTSAQKNPTAFYLCASSTYRDSPKGAGELFFGEGSRLTVL.

The rearrangement uses TRBV5-1 and TRBJ2-7; 7 bases align to TRBD1. Germline V lookup: CDR1 SGHRS, CDR2 YFSETQ. This CDR3 has 13 residues. J lost 5 bases, V lost 0 bases, and 2 bases had no gene match. The CDR3 region has the DNA TGCGCCAGCAGCTTGGCGAGGGGGCACGAGCAGTACTTC. It specifies CASSLARGHEQYF.

This clone was detected once. This chain links TRBV29-1 with TRBJ1-3; D remains unclear. The CDR3 runs 11 residues. Per the germline V gene, CDR1 is SQVTM and CDR2 is ANQGSEA. Trimming shortened V by 6 bases and J by 4 bases, and 7 bases separated the two germline ends. The CDR3 reads CSVGSGNTIYF. The CDR3, as DNA: TGCAGCGTCGGGTCGGGAAACACCATATATTTT.

The J gene is TRBJ2-7, the V gene TRBV19; 7 nucleotides match TRBD2. Trimming cost V 4 bases and J 3 bases; bases outside gene matches: 6. This CDR3 comprises 14 residues. From germline, CDR1 is LNHDA and CDR2 SQIVND (reference sequence). The CDR3 loop is CASSNRGGVYEQYF. The CDR3 nucleotides are TGTGCCAGTAGTAACCGCGGGGGAGTCTACGAGCAGTACTTC.

The chain is built from TRBV6-5 and TRBJ2-4, with D hard to call. CDR1 and CDR2 from the germline V gene are MNHEY and SVGAGI. V was trimmed by 6 bases and J by 5 bases, leaving 11 bases between them. The CDR3 totals 13 residues. The CDR3 here is CASRQVSENIQYF. The CDR3 nucleotides are TGTGCCAGCAGGCAGGTCTCCGAAAACATTCAGTACTTC.

The chain couples TRBV7-8 to TRBJ2-7; 7 bases map to TRBD2. Trimming removed 4 bases from V and 1 base from J; junction bases left unmatched: 25. Germline lookup yields CDR1 SGHVS and CDR2 FQNEAQ. This CDR3 is 21 amino acids long. The CDR3 sequence is CASSSEWGDGLGRVSSYEQYF. As DNA, the CDR3 is TGTGCCAGCAGCTCCGAATGGGGGGACGGACTAGGAAGAGTATCGTCCTACGAGCAGTACTTC.

The gene calls are TRBV6-5 and TRBJ2-7, with 8 positions matching TRBD1. V was pared by 2 bases and J by 6 bases, with 3 bases of the junction left unmatched. Germline V gives CDR1 MNHEY, CDR2 SVGAGI. The CDR3 is 13 residues long. The CDR3 DNA follows: TGTGCCAGCAGTTACGCAGGGGGCCTCGAGCAGTACTTC. Translating it yields CASSYAGGLEQYF.

This chain links TRBV9 with TRBJ1-1; tentatively, D is TRBD1 (5 bases). This CDR3 comprises 14 residues. CDR1 is SGDLS and CDR2 is YYNGEE in the germline V gene. The V and J ends lost 2 bases and 1 base respectively, with 9 bases between them. The CDR3 loop is CASSVWGENTEAFF. CDR3 nucleotides: TGTGCCAGCAGCGTTTGGGGGGAGAACACTGAAGCTTTCTTT.

This rearrangement joins TRBV29-1 to TRBJ1-6; TRBD1 matches at 9 bases. The CDR3 covers 14 residues. The germline CDR1 and CDR2 sequences are SQVTM and ANQGSEA. V lost 7 bases and J lost 7; bases outside the gene matches: 8. The CDR3 nucleotides read TGCAGCGCTAGGACAGGGGAGGTCAATTCACCCCTCCACTTT. It yields the protein CSARTGEVNSPLHF.

V gene TRBV7-9 combines with J gene TRBJ1-6, with D possibly TRBD1 on 5 matching bases. V was shortened by 1 base and J by 8 bases, with 12 bases between the two germline ends. The germline V gene has CDR1 SEHNR and CDR2 FQNEAQ (reference sequence). The CDR3 consists of 15 residues. CDR3 nucleotide sequence: TGTGCCAGCAGCTTAGGGGCGGGGCCGGATTCACCCCTCCACTTT. Protein product: CASSLGAGPDSPLHF.

This sequence joins TRBV4-3 and TRBJ2-7; a possible D gene is TRBD1 (6 bases). The germline CDR1 and CDR2 sequences are LGHNA and YSLEER. Trimming removed 3 bases from V and 3 bases from J, with 15 bases in between. This CDR3 is built from 15 residues. The CDR3 DNA follows: TGCGCCAGCAGCCAGTGGGACAAGGGGTTCTACGAGCAGTACTTC. This encodes CASSQWDKGFYEQYF.

The chain links TRBV6-5 to TRBJ2-2; D might be TRBD2 (6 bases). This CDR3 has 14 amino acids. CDR1 is MNHEY, CDR2 SVGAGI, per germline. Trimming cost V 0 bases and J 4 bases, with 6 bases left between them. The CDR3 DNA is TGTGCCAGCAGTTACTCGGGGGGCACCGGGGAGCTGTTTTTT. Translated, it gives CASSYSGGTGELFF.

The chain couples TRBV30 to TRBJ1-2, with TRBD1 identical over 8 bases. Germline V lookup: CDR1 GTSNPN, CDR2 SVGIG (reference sequence). This CDR3 has 15 residues. The J segment lost 6 bases and the V segment lost 1 base, leaving 10 bases of the junction unmatched. CDR3 sequence reads: CAWSAFRGQGDGYTF. The CDR3, as DNA: TGTGCCTGGAGTGCCTTTAGAGGACAGGGCGATGGCTACACCTTC. Using reference TRBV30 and TRBJ1-2 for the parts outside the CDR3, the full variable domain is SQTIHQWPATLVQPVGSPLSLECTVEGTSNPNLYWYRQAAGRGLQLLFYSVGIGQISSEVPQNLSASRPQDRQFILSSKKLLLSDSGFYLCAWSAFRGQGDGYTFGSGTRLTVV.

The chain joins TRBV27 to TRBJ2-7; 9 nucleotides align to TRBD1. Germline V CDR1 and CDR2: MNHEY, SMNVEV (reference sequence). This CDR3 has 15 residues. The trim removed 0 bases at V and 2 bases at J, leaving 2 bases unmatched. CDR3 sequence (DNA): TGTGCCAGCAGTTTATCGAGGACAGGGGCCTACGAGCAGTACTTC. Its translation is CASSLSRTGAYEQYF.

The chain has TRBV10-3 and TRBJ2-6; 8 nucleotides match TRBD1. The germline gives CDR1 ENHRY, CDR2 SYGVKD. The CDR3 length is 17 residues. Trimming cost V 0 bases and J 4 bases; bases outside gene matches: 5. CDR3 loop: CAISESQGAWGANVLTF. Written as DNA, the CDR3 is TGTGCCATCAGTGAGTCCCAGGGGGCGTGGGGGGCCAACGTCCTGACTTTC.

The V call is TRBV27, the J call TRBJ1-5; no reliable D call. With 7 bases removed from V and 4 bases from J, the gap between germline ends came to 17 bases. Germline assignment: CDR1 MNHEY and CDR2 SMNVEV (reference sequence). The CDR3 extends over 15 amino acids. CDR3 nucleotide sequence: TGTGCCAGCACCCCCGTACCTGGTAGTAATCAGCCCCAGCATTTT. Amino acid sequence: CASTPVPGSNQPQHF.

The chain combines TRBV4-1 with TRBJ2-7; 10 bases match TRBD1. Germline loops: CDR1 MGHRA, CDR2 YSYEKL. V lost 6 bases and J lost 2; bases outside the gene matches: 4. The CDR3 covers 14 residues. In DNA, the CDR3 is TGCGCCAGCAGGGAAGACAGGGGGCCCTACGAGCAGTACTTC. Translation: CASREDRGPYEQYF.

J is TRBJ2-3 and V is TRBV6-5, with D perhaps matching TRBD2 (7 bases). Trimming took off 6 bases at V and 8 bases at J, with 15 bases between the two ends. CDR1 and CDR2 from the germline V gene are MNHEY and SVGAGI. CDR3 size: 13 residues. The CDR3 DNA follows: TGTGCCAGCAGAAATACAGGGAGGGGTACGCAGTATTTT. This encodes CASRNTGRGTQYF.

V gene TRBV5-1 combines with J gene TRBJ2-3, with D maybe TRBD2 (5 bases). This CDR3 region has 14 residues. Trimming removed 0 bases at V and 13 bases at J, with 18 bases between. Germline lookup yields CDR1 SGHRS and CDR2 YFSETQ. Here the CDR3 DNA reads TGCGCCAGCAGCTTGGCCCGCCGAGGAGGCATGGAGTATTTT. Translated, it gives CASSLARRGGMEYF.

This clone was seen once. This chain joins TRBV6-5 and TRBJ2-5; 10 bases are shared with TRBD1. The DNA end is a closer match to TRBJ2-7, so the J assignment may be wrong. This CDR3 region has 15 residues. CDR1 is MNHEY, CDR2 SVGAGI, per germline. The CDR3: CASSPDRGLIYEQYF. CDR3 sequence (DNA): TGTGCCAGCAGTCCCGACAGGGGGCTGATCTACGAGCAGTACTTC.

V and J are TRBV28 and TRBJ1-1; 7 nucleotides align to TRBD1. Germline lookup yields CDR1 MDHEN and CDR2 SYDVKM. This CDR3 contains 14 residues. The V gene end was trimmed by 6 bases and the J gene end by 3 bases; junction bases not matched to a gene: 7. This CDR3 reads CASRPNTGDTEAFF. The CDR3 DNA sequence: TGTGCCAGCAGACCGAACACAGGGGACACTGAAGCTTTCTTT.

The V gene is TRBV6-1, the J gene TRBJ1-4, with D perhaps matching TRBD1 (6 bases). Trimming removed 5 bases from V and 2 bases from J, with 12 bases in between. CDR3 length equals 15 residues. Germline loops: CDR1 MNHNS, CDR2 SASEGT. The CDR3 DNA sequence: TGTGCCAGCAGTACAACAGGGTTTACTAATGAAAAACTGTTTTTT. Translation gives CASSTTGFTNEKLFF.

The CDR3 here is CASSLPSGANVLTF. In nucleotides, the CDR3 is TGTGCCAGCAGCTTACCCAGTGGGGCCAACGTCCTGACTTTC. This chain connects TRBV5-6 to TRBJ2-6; D gene unclear. The CDR3 consists of 14 residues. The V gene lost 2 bases and the J gene lost 3 bases, with 6 bases spanning the gap. Germline CDR1 reads SGHDT; CDR2 reads YYEEEE.

The rearrangement uses TRBV6-6 and TRBJ2-7; TRBD1 is a possible D gene (5 bases). CDR1 and CDR2 from the germline V gene are MNHNY and SVGAGI (reference sequence). The V and J ends lost 6 bases and 2 bases respectively, with 14 bases between them. This CDR3 is 14 amino acids long. The CDR3 sequence: CASSNHRQTYEQYF. The DNA for the CDR3 is TGTGCCAGCAGCAACCACCGACAGACCTACGAGCAGTACTTC.

The V gene is TRBV15, the J gene TRBJ1-2, with D perhaps matching TRBD1 (5 bases). The CDR3 runs to 19 residues. V was pared by 0 bases and J by 0 bases, with 20 bases between. Germline V lookup: CDR1 LNHNV, CDR2 YYDKDF (reference sequence). In DNA, the CDR3 is TGTGCCACCAGCAGAGAAAGGAGACAGACCTACCTCTCTAACTATGGCTACACCTTC. Translation: CATSRERRQTYLSNYGYTF.